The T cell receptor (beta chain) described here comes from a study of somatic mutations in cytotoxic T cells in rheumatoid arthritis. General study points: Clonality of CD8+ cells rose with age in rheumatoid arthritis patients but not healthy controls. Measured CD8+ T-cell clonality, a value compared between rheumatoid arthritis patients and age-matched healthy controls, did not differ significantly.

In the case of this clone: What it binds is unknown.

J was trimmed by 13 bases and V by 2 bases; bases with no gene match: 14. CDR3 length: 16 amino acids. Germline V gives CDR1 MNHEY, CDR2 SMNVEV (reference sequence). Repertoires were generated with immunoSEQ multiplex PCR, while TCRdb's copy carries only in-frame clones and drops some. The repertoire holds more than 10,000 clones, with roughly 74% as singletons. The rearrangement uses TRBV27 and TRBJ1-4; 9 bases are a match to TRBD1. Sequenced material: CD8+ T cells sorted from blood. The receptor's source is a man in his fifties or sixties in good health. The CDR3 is CASSLRWSGDREGLFF. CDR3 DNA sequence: TGTGCCAGCAGTTTAAGGTGGTCTGGGGACAGGGAGGGACTGTTTTTT.